This TCR beta chain was sequenced in a study of beta chain features in type 1 diabetes. Whole-study results and caveats: Within the patient group, naive, central memory and Treg TCRB repertoires appeared more similar to each other than within healthy donors. Across all four CD4+ subsets, people with type 1 diabetes showed modestly shorter TCRB CDR3s.

Germline CDR1 and CDR2: MGHDK and SYGVNS. V was trimmed by 6 bases and J by 7 bases, leaving 12 bases between them. The CDR3 has 12 residues. A CD45RO/CCR7/CD25/CD127/CD95/CD27 panel sorted naive, central memory, regulatory and stem cell-like memory CD4+ cells. This clone has only a few counts. Its antigen is not identified. Sequenced material consisted of expressed TCRB transcripts (all of the isolated RNA was reverse transcribed). The protocol was immunoSEQ multiplex PCR, while the TCRdb copy is restricted to in-frame clones and leaves out a portion. Of about 300,000 clones in the sample, less than 15% were seen once.

The sequence came from a woman between 18 and 29 years old with type 1 diabetes. The gene calls are TRBV25-1 and TRBJ1-2; D may be TRBD1 (6 bases). Sequencing input: naive CD4+ T cells from blood. CDR3 amino acids: CASRLQGTGYTF. As DNA, the CDR3 is TGTGCCAGCAGGCTACAGGGAACTGGCTACACCTTC.